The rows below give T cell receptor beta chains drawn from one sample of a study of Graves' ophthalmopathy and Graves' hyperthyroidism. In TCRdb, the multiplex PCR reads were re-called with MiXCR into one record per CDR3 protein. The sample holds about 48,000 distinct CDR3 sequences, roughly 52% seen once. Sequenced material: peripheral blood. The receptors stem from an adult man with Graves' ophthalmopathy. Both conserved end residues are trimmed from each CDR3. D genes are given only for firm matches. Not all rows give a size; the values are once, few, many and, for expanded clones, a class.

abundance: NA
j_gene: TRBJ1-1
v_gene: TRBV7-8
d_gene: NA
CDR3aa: ASSPGGGAF

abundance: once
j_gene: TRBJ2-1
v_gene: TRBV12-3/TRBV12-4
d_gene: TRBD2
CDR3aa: ASSTPLAGYYNEQF

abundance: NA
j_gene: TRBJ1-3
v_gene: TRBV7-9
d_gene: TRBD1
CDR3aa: ASSPRQTGSPSGNTIY

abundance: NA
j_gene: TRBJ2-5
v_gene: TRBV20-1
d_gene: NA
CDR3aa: SARGGREQETQY

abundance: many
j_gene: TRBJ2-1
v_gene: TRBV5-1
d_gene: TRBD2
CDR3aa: ASKLTSGGAGEQF

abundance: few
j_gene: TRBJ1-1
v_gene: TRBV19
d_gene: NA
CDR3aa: ASSPEFGTEAF

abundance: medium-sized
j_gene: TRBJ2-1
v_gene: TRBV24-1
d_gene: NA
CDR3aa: ATSDLDSYNEQF

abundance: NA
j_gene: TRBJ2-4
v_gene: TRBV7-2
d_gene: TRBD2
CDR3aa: ASSQASGLAENIQY

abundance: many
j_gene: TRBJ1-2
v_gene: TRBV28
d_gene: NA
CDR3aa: ASSPTGNHYGYT

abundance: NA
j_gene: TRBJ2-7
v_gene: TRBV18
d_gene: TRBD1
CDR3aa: ASSRGDRGYEQY

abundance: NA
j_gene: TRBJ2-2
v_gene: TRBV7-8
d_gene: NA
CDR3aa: ASSFGGAGELF

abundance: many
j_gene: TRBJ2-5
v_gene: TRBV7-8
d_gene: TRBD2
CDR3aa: ASSFREGGTQY

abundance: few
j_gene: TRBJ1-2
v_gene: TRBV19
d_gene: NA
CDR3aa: ASSEYSYGYT

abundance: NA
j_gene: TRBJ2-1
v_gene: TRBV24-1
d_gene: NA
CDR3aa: ATSETDRGGIYNEQF

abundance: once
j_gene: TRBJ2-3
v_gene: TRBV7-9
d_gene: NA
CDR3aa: ARAPSLEDTQY

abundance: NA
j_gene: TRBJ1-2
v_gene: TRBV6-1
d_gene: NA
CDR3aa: ASSRGRGEYGYT

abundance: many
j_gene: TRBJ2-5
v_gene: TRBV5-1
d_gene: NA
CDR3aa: ASSGAGQETQY

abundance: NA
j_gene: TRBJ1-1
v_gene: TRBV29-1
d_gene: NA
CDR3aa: SVNTNTEAF

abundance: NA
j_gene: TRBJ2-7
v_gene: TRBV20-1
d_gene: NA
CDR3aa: SGTLGTEQY

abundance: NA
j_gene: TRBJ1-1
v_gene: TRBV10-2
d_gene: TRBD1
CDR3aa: ASSNGQENTEAF

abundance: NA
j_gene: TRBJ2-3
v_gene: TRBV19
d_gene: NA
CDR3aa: ASSIERRGRDTQY

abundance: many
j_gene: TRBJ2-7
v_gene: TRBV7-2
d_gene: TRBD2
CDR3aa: ASSLGGGGDEQY

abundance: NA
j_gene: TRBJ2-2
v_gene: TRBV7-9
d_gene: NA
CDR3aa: ASSASSGALATGELF

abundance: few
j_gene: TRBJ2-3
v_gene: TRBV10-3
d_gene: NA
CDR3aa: AISELGLPADTQY

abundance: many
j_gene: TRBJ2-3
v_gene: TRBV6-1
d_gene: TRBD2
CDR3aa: ASSEVAGSPDTQY

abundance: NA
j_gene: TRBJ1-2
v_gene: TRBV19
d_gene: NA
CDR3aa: ASSARQVLYGYT

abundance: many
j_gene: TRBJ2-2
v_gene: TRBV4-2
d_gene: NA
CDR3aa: ASSQDPGVAGELF

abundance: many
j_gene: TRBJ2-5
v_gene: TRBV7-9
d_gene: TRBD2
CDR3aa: ASSLGTTGLAGPGGRETQY

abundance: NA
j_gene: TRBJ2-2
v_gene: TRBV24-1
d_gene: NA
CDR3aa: ATSLASTGELF

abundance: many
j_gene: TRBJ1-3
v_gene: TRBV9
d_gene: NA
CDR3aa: ASSVELDGGNTIY

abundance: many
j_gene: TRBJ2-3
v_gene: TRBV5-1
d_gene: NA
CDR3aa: ASSPGTNPDTQY

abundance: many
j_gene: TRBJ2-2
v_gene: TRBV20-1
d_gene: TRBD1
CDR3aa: SAREDRASITGELF

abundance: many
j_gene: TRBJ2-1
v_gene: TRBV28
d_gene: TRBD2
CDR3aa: ASSLLAGSYNEQF

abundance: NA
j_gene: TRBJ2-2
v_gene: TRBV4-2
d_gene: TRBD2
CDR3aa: ASSQVGSGERAGELF

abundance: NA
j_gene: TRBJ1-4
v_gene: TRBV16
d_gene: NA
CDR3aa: ASSQSAVGEKLF